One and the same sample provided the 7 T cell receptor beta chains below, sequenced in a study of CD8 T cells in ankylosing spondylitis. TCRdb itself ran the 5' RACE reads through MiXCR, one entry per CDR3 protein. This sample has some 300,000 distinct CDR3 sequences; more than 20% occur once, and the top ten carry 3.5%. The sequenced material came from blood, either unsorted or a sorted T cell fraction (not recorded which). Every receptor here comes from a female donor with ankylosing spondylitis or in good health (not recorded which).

Written as DNA, the CDR3 is TGTGCCACCAGCAGAGTTGGTCTATGGCCGGGAGTCGGGAATGAGCAGTTCTTC. Its translation: CATSRVGLWPGVGNEQFF. The gene calls are TRBV15 and TRBJ2-1; D is perhaps TRBD2 (6 bases). Germline V gene sequence: CDR1 LNHNV, CDR2 YYDKDF (reference sequence). V was cut by 1 base and J by 7 bases, with 23 bases left in between. There are 18 residues in the CDR3.

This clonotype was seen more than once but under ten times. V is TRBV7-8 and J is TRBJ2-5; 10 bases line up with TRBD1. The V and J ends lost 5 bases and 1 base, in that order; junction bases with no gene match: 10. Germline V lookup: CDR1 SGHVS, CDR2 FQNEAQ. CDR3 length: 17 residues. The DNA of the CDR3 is TGTGCCAGCAGCCTGACAGGGGGCCGCTTGTTCCAAGAGACCCAGTACTTC. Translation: CASSLTGGRLFQETQYF.

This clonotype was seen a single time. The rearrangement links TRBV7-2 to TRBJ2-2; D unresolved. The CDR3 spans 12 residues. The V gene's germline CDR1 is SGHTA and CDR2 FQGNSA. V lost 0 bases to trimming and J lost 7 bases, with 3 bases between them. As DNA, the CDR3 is TGTGCCAGCAGCTTAGCATTCGGGGAGCTGTTTTTT. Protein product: CASSLAFGELFF.

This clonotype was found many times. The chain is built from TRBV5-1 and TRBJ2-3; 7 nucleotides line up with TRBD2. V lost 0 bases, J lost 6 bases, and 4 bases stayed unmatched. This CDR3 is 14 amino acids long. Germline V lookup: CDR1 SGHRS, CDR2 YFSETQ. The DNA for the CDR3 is TGCGCCAGCAGCTTGGGGACTAGGGCTGATACGCAGTATTTT. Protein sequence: CASSLGTRADTQYF.

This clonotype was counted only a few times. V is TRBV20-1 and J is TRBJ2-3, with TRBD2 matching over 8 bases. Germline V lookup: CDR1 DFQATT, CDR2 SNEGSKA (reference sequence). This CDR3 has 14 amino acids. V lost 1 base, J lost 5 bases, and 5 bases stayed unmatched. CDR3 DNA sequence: TGCAGTGCTAGAGTTGTCGGGAGGGAAGATACGCAGTATTTT. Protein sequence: CSARVVGREDTQYF.

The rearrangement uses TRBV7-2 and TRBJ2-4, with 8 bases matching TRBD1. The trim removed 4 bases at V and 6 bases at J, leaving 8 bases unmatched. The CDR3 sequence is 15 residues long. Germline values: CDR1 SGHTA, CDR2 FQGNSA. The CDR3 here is CASSSRTGHPNIQYF. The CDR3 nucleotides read TGTGCCAGCAGCTCCCGGACAGGGCACCCAAACATTCAGTACTTC.

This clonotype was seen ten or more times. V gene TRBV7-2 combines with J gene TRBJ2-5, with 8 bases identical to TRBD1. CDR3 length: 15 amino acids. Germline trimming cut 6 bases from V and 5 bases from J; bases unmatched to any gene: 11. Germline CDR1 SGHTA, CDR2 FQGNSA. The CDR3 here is CASRRDAGGDETQYF. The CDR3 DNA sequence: TGTGCCAGCAGACGCGACGCAGGGGGCGATGAGACCCAGTACTTC. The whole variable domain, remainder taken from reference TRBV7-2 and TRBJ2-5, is GAGVSQSPSNKVTEKGKDVELRCDPISGHTALYWYRQSLGQGLEFLIYFQGNSAPDKSGLPSDRFSAERTGGSVSTLTIQRTQQEDSAVYLCASRRDAGGDETQYFGPGTRLLVL.